The 21 T cell receptor beta chains presented below share a single source sample, sequenced in a study of blood T cells in healthy people across ages (dated by TCRdb to the mid-2010s). Library preparation was by 5' RACE. TCRdb shows the sequencer as Illumina HiSeq 2500. The second PCR ran for roughly 7 to 11 cycles and used a J-beta primer mix along with a sample-barcoded 5' primer. TCRdb took the public reads, trimmed them with fastp at Q25, ran MiXCR for clone calling and kept in-frame beta chains. All rows with the same CDR3 protein become a single entry with the most common DNA and genes. This sample is represented by roughly 800,000 distinct CDR3 sequences; 58% of them were singletons. The leading ten clones occupy around 20% of the sample. Sequences were obtained from blood. The receptors originated from a man aged 25 to 45 in good health.

This chain links TRBV28 with TRBJ2-1; the D gene is possibly TRBD2 (6 bases). Trimming cost V 4 bases and J 3 bases, with 13 bases left between them. Germline CDR1 and CDR2: MDHEN and SYDVKM. The CDR3 spans 15 residues. This chain's CDR3 is CASSYISGYYNEQFF. The CDR3 nucleotides are TGTGCCAGCAGTTACATCAGCGGGTACTACAATGAGCAGTTCTTC.

The chain uses TRBV6-5 and TRBJ2-2; possibly TRBD1 for D (6 bases). In germline, CDR1 is MNHEY, CDR2 SVGAGI. The CDR3 is made up of 14 amino acids. Trimming pared 6 bases from V and 3 bases from J, leaving 11 bases between. As DNA, the CDR3 is TGTGCCAGCAGGCTCAACAGGGACACCGGGGAGCTGTTTTTT. Its translation is CASRLNRDTGELFF.

V and J are TRBV6-5 and TRBJ1-2, with D perhaps matching TRBD1 (5 bases). The CDR3 contains 16 residues. Trimming left V 2 bases short and J 4 bases short, with 17 bases between. Per germline, CDR1 MNHEY and CDR2 SVGAGI. The CDR3 nucleotides are TGTGCCAGCAGTTACCGGGGGAGCTCGATGCGCTATGGCTACACCTTC. The encoded protein is CASSYRGSSMRYGYTF.

The V gene is TRBV7-9, the J gene TRBJ2-2, with 12 positions matching TRBD2. CDR3 length: 16 residues. V was clipped by 6 bases and J by 5 bases; unmatched bases: 7. Germline CDR1 is SEHNR and CDR2 is FQNEAQ (reference sequence). The CDR3 bases are TGTGCCAGCAGTACTCTAGCGGGAGGGGATACCGGGGAGCTGTTTTTT. Translating it yields CASSTLAGGDTGELFF.

The V call is TRBV9, the J call TRBJ2-7; D is perhaps TRBD1 (6 bases). V was cut by 0 bases and J by 2 bases, with 12 bases left in between. The CDR3 has 15 amino acids. CDR1 is SGDLS and CDR2 is YYNGEE in the germline V gene. CDR3 region: CASSVGPGAPYEQYF. Written as DNA, the CDR3 is TGTGCCAGCAGCGTAGGGCCAGGGGCGCCCTACGAGCAGTACTTC.

This clonotype was observed once. The chain joins TRBV4-2 to TRBJ1-2; no firm D call. Germline assignment: CDR1 LGHNA and CDR2 YNFKEQ. V lost 5 bases and J lost 5, with 12 bases in between. The CDR3 sequence is 13 residues long. The CDR3 coding sequence is TGTGCCAGCAGCGATCCGGGCCCTTATGGCTACACCTTC. The encoded protein is CASSDPGPYGYTF.

This chain links TRBV7-9 with TRBJ2-5; 11 nucleotides line up with TRBD2. Germline V gene lookup returns CDR1 SEHNR and CDR2 FQNEAQ (reference sequence). The V segment lost 5 bases and the J segment 5 bases; nucleotides outside the gene matches: 13. This CDR3 has 17 residues. CDR3 sequence: CASSPPLLAGVVETQYF. In DNA, the CDR3 is TGTGCCAGCAGCCCCCCACTACTAGCGGGAGTGGTTGAGACCCAGTACTTC.

This clonotype was seen a handful of times. The chain carries TRBV20-1 and TRBJ2-7; D gene uncertain. Germline lookup yields CDR1 DFQATT and CDR2 SNEGSKA (reference sequence). The CDR3 extends over 10 amino acids. With 6 bases removed from V and 4 bases from J, the gap between germline ends came to 7 bases. The CDR3 loop reads CSARKYEQYF. Here the CDR3 DNA reads TGCAGTGCGAGGAAGTACGAGCAGTACTTC.

The V and J genes are TRBV20-1 and TRBJ1-1; D remains ambiguous. This CDR3 region has 11 residues. Trimming stripped 3 bases from V and 10 bases from J, with 12 bases between. Germline V gene lookup returns CDR1 DFQATT and CDR2 SNEGSKA (reference sequence). Here the CDR3 DNA reads TGCAGTGCTAGGCGGGATCTGGGAGCTTTCTTT. As protein: CSARRDLGAFF.

The chain recombines TRBV10-3 with TRBJ2-1, with 12 bases matching TRBD2. Per the germline V gene, CDR1 is ENHRY and CDR2 is SYGVKD. The CDR3 has 16 residues. The V and J ends lost 4 bases and 4 bases, in that order; junction bases with no gene match: 5. CDR3 in amino acids: CAISGRLAGAYNEQFF. The CDR3 coding sequence is TGTGCCATCAGTGGTAGACTAGCGGGAGCTTACAATGAGCAGTTCTTC.

This clonotype was recorded only once. Compared with germline, one end of the junction differs, possibly owing to a read error. The V gene is TRBV4-3, the J gene TRBJ2-1, with D uncertain. This CDR3 has 14 amino acids. Germline values: CDR1 LGHNA, CDR2 YSLEER. CDR3 region: CASGQDWSDNEQFF. In DNA form, the CDR3 reads TGCGCCAGCGGCCAAGATTGGTCGGACAATGAGCAGTTCTTC.

This clonotype was counted only a few times. The chain couples TRBV3-1 to TRBJ2-1; D gene unclear. This CDR3 contains 15 residues. Germline lookup yields CDR1 LGHDT and CDR2 YNNKEL (reference sequence). The germline V and J ends were trimmed by 6 bases and 0 bases, with 12 bases remaining between them. The CDR3 spells CASSPSELSYNEQFF. CDR3 sequence (DNA): TGTGCCAGCAGTCCCAGCGAGCTCTCCTACAATGAGCAGTTCTTC.

This clonotype has only one observation. The chain has TRBV6-6 and TRBJ1-2; a weak D match, TRBD1 (5 bases). Germline V gene lookup returns CDR1 MNHNY and CDR2 SVGAGI (reference sequence). Trimming cost V 0 bases and J 8 bases, with 13 bases left between them. This CDR3 has 14 residues. CDR3 loop: CASSYSNAGSGYTF. The CDR3 region has the DNA TGTGCCAGCAGTTACTCGAATGCAGGGAGCGGCTACACCTTC.

The chain combines TRBV12-3 or TRBV12-4 with TRBJ1-1; D not resolved. CDR3 length: 11 amino acids. With 3 bases removed from V and 9 bases from J, the gap between germline ends came to 8 bases. The CDR3 here is CASSFGRQAFF. The DNA of the CDR3 is TGTGCCAGCAGTTTCGGGAGACAAGCTTTCTTT.

The V and J genes are TRBV29-1 and TRBJ2-2; TRBD1 is a possible D gene (6 bases). Germline values: CDR1 SQVTM, CDR2 ANQGSEA. The CDR3 length is 14 residues. V was cut by 6 bases and J by 0 bases, with 11 bases left in between. CDR3 loop: CSVTGGANTGELFF. The CDR3 nucleotides are TGCAGCGTCACTGGGGGCGCGAACACCGGGGAGCTGTTTTTT.

The gene calls are TRBV12-3 or TRBV12-4 and TRBJ2-7; a possible D gene is TRBD2 (5 bases). V shed 6 bases and J shed 9 bases, with 15 bases lying between them. This CDR3 has 12 residues. CDR3 protein: CASSPSGERQYF. The CDR3 DNA is TGTGCCAGCAGCCCGTCCGGGGAAAGGCAGTACTTC.

The chain is built from TRBV5-1 and TRBJ2-6, with TRBD1 identical over 7 bases. Germline V lookup: CDR1 SGHRS, CDR2 YFSETQ. CDR3 length equals 18 residues. J lost 0 bases, V lost 0 bases, and 6 bases had no gene match. CDR3 sequence (DNA): TGCGCCAGCAGCTTGGACGCAGGGGGACCCTCTGGGGCCAACGTCCTGACTTTC. The encoded protein is CASSLDAGGPSGANVLTF.

This clonotype was picked up a small number of times. This rearrangement joins TRBV4-3 to TRBJ2-2; D perhaps matches TRBD2 (5 bases). The CDR3 sequence is 20 residues long. Trimming pared 0 bases from V and 0 bases from J, leaving 20 bases between. Germline assignment: CDR1 LGHNA and CDR2 YSLEER. CDR3 residues: CASSQDRMPGFGANTGELFF. CDR3 nucleotides: TGCGCCAGCAGCCAAGACAGGATGCCCGGGTTCGGGGCGAACACCGGGGAGCTGTTTTTT.

The chain has TRBV2 and TRBJ1-2; D is possibly TRBD1 (5 bases). CDR1 is SNHLY, CDR2 FYNNEI, per germline. The germline V and J ends were trimmed by 4 bases and 5 bases, with 11 bases remaining between them. The CDR3 is 13 amino acids. The DNA for the CDR3 is TGTGCCAGCAGTGGCCAGGGCGTTTATGGCTACACCTTC. Amino acid sequence: CASSGQGVYGYTF.

The chain carries TRBV7-2 and TRBJ1-2; TRBD1 might be the D (5 bases). The CDR3 totals 14 residues. The V and J ends lost 4 bases and 7 bases respectively, with 16 bases between them. Germline V gene data show CDR1 as SGHTA and CDR2 as FQGNSA. The CDR3 coding sequence is TGTGCCAGCAGCTCCCTAGCAGGGCAGCTTGGCTACACCTTC. Its translation is CASSSLAGQLGYTF.

The gene calls are TRBV29-1 and TRBJ2-7; D may be TRBD2 (8 bases). The germline gives CDR1 SQVTM, CDR2 ANQGSEA. The V gene lost 5 bases and the J gene lost 5 bases, with 22 bases spanning the gap. This CDR3 region has 15 residues. CDR3 loop: CSVTGAGGRIDEQYF. CDR3 sequence (DNA): TGCAGCGTTACAGGGGCGGGCGGGAGGATCGACGAGCAGTACTTC.